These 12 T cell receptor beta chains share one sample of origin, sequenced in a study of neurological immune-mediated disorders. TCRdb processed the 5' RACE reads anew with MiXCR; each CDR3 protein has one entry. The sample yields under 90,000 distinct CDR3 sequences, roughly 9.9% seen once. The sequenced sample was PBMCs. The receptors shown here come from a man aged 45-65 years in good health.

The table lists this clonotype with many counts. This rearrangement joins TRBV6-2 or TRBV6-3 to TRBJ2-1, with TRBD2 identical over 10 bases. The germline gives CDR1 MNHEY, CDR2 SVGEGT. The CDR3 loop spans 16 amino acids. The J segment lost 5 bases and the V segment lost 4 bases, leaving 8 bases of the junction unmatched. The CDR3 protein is CASSSPSGSWHNEQFF. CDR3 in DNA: TGTGCCAGCAGTTCCCCTAGCGGGAGTTGGCACAATGAGCAGTTCTTC.

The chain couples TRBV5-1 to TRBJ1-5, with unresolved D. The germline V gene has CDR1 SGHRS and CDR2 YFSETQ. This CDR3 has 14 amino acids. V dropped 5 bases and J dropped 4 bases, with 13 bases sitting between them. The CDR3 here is CASSERDFNQPQHF. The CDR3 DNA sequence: TGCGCCAGCAGTGAAAGAGACTTTAATCAGCCCCAGCATTTT.

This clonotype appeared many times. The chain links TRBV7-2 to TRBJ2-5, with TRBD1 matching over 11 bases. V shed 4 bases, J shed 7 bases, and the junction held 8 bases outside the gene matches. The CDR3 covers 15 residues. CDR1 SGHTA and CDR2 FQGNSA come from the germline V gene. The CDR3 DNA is TGTGCCAGCAGCTCGCCGGACAGGGGGCAGGGGACCCAGTACTTC. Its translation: CASSSPDRGQGTQYF.

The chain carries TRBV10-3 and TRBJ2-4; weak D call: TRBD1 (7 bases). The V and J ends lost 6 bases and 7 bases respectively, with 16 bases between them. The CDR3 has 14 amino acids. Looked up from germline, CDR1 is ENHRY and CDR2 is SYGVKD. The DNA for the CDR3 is TGTGCCATCAGGGAGGCAGGGGGAGGCAACATTCAGTACTTC. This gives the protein CAIREAGGGNIQYF.

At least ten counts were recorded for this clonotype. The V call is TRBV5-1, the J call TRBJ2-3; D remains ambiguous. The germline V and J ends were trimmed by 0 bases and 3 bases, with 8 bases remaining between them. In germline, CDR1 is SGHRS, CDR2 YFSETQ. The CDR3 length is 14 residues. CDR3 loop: CASSLAITTDTQYF. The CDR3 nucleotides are TGCGCCAGCAGCTTGGCCATTACGACAGATACGCAGTATTTT. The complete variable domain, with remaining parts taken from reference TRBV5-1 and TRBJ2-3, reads KAGVTQTPRYLIKTRGQQVTLSCSPISGHRSVSWYQQTPGQGLQFLFEYFSETQRNKGNFPGRFSGRQFSNSRSEMNVSTLELGDSALYLCASSLAITTDTQYFGPGTRLTVL.

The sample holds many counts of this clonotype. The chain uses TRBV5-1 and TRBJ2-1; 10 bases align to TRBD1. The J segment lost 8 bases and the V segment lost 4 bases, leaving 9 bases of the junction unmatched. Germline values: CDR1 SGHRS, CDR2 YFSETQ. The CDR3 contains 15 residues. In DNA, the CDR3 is TGCGCCAGCAGCCTACCTCGACAGGGGGCGGATGAGCAGTTCTTC. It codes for CASSLPRQGADEQFF.

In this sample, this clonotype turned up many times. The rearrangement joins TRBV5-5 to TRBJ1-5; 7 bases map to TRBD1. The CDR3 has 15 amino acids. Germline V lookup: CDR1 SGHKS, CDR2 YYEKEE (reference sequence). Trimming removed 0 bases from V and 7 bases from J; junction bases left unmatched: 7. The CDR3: CASSLEGGQRQPQHF. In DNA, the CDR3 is TGTGCCAGCAGCTTGGAGGGGGGACAGCGCCAGCCCCAGCATTTT.

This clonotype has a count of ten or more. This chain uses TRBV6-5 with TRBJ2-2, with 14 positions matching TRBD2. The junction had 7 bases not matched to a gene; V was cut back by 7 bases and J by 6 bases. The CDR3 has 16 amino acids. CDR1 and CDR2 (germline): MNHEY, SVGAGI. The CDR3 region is CASIGTSGSSPGELFF. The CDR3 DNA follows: TGTGCCAGCATCGGGACTAGCGGGAGTTCCCCCGGGGAGCTGTTTTTT.

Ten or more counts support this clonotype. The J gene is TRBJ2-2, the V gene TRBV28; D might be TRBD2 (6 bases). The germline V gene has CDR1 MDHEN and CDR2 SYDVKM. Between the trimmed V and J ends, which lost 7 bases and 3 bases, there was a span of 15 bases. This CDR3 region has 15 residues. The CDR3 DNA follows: TGTGCCAGCAATCGGGACGGGACTCACACCGGGGAGCTGTTTTTT. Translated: CASNRDGTHTGELFF.

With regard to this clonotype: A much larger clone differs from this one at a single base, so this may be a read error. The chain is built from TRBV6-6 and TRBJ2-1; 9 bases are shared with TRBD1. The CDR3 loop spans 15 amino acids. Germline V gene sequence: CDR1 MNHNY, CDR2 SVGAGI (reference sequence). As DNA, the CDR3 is TGTGCCAGCAGGACAGGACAGGGGTCCAGCAATGTGCAGTTCTTC. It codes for CASRTGQGSSNVQFF.

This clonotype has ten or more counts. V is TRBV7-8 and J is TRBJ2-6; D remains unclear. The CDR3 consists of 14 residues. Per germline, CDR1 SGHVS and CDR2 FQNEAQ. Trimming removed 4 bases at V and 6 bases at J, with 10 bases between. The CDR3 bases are TGTGCCAGCAGCTCTGCCCCCTTGGCCAACGTCCTGACTTTC. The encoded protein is CASSSAPLANVLTF. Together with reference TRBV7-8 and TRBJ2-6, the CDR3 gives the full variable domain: GAGVSQSPRYKVAKRGQDVALRCDPISGHVSLFWYQQALGQGPEFLTYFQNEAQLDKSGLPSDRFFAERPEGSVSTLKIQRTQQEDSAVYLCASSSAPLANVLTFGAGSRLTVL.

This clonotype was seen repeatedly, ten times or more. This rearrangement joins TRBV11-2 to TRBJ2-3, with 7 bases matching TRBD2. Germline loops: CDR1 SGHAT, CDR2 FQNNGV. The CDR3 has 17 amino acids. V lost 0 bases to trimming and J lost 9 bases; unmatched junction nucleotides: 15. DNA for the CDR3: TGTGCCAGCAGCTTAGATCGGGGGGTTGCCGGTCCCGTCACGCAGTATTTT. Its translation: CASSLDRGVAGPVTQYF.